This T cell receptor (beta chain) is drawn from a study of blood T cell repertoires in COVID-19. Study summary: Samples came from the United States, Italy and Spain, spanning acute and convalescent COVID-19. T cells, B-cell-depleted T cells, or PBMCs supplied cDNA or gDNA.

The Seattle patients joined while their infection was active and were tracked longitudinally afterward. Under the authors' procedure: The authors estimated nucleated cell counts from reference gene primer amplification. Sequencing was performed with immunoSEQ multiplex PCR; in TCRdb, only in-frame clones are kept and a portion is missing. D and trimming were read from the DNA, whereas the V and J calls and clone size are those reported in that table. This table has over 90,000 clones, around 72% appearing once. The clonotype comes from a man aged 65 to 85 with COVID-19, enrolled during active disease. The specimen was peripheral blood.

The CDR3 nucleotides read TGTGCCACCAGCAGAGGTGGGACAGATGAAAAACTGTTTTTT. It encodes CATSRGGTDEKLFF. The J gene is TRBJ1-4, the V gene TRBV15, with 7 bases aligning to TRBD1. CDR3 length: 14 residues. J was trimmed by 6 bases and V by 1 base; bases with no gene match: 2. CDR1 and CDR2 (germline): LNHNV, YYDKDF (reference sequence).